These 28 T cell receptor beta chains came from one sample sequenced in a study of blood T cells in healthy people across ages. A second about 6 to 12 cycle PCR used barcoded and J-beta primers. TCRdb passed the 5' RACE reads through MiXCR, listing each CDR3 protein once. The table includes about a million distinct CDR3 sequences, roughly 50% detected once. Material for sequencing was blood. The receptors stem from a man aged 30-40 years in good health.

The chain is built from TRBV7-9 and TRBJ2-7, with a weak D call TRBD1 (5 bases). Deletions cut 11 bases from V and 5 bases from J, with 19 bases between. CDR1 and CDR2 (germline): SEHNR, FQNEAQ (reference sequence). The CDR3 sequence is 13 residues long. The CDR3 nucleotides read TGTGCCCTGGAGCCGGCAGGGCTCCACGAGCAGTACTTC. Translation: CALEPAGLHEQYF.

The J gene is TRBJ2-3, the V gene TRBV12-3 or TRBV12-4; 9 nucleotides line up with TRBD1. The V gene end was trimmed by 6 bases and the J gene end by 6 bases; junction bases not matched to a gene: 7. The CDR3 contains 14 residues. The CDR3 DNA reads TGTGCCAGCAGAACCGGGACAGGGCTGGATACGCAGTATTTT. Protein: CASRTGTGLDTQYF.

This clonotype has only a few counts. The gene calls are TRBV10-3 and TRBJ1-2; TRBD1 matches 8 bases. V lost 6 bases, J lost 8 bases, and 8 bases stayed unmatched. The CDR3 loop spans 13 amino acids. In germline, CDR1 is ENHRY, CDR2 SYGVKD. In DNA form, the CDR3 reads TGTGCCATCAGACCCGGACAGGGAGGAGGCTACACCTTC. Translated: CAIRPGQGGGYTF.

The rearrangement joins TRBV29-1 to TRBJ2-7, with 7 positions matching TRBD1. Germline loops: CDR1 SQVTM, CDR2 ANQGSEA. V was clipped by 7 bases and J by 2 bases; unmatched bases: 14. The CDR3 spans 15 residues. The chain's CDR3 is CSAIPGTAHTYEQYF. CDR3 sequence (DNA): TGCAGCGCTATCCCCGGGACAGCCCATACCTACGAGCAGTACTTC.

This rearrangement joins TRBV20-1 to TRBJ2-7; no firm D call. There are 15 residues in the CDR3. Germline V CDR1 and CDR2: DFQATT, SNEGSKA (reference sequence). V dropped 1 base and J dropped 0 bases, with 13 bases sitting between them. CDR3 residues: CSARVMTVSSYEQYF. In nucleotides, the CDR3 is TGCAGTGCTAGAGTCATGACGGTGAGCTCCTACGAGCAGTACTTC.

The V gene is TRBV28, the J gene TRBJ2-4; D may be TRBD2 (5 bases). The V end lost 6 bases, the J end lost 0 bases, and 12 bases lay between the germline ends. Germline assignment: CDR1 MDHEN and CDR2 SYDVKM. The CDR3 runs to 15 residues. The CDR3 loop reads CASSPRGLAKNIQYF. CDR3 DNA: TGTGCCAGCAGCCCCCGAGGACTAGCCAAAAACATTCAGTACTTC.

This chain links TRBV27 with TRBJ1-4; D gene unclear. Germline values: CDR1 MNHEY, CDR2 SMNVEV (reference sequence). Trimming took 6 bases from V and 8 from J, leaving 13 bases between them. This CDR3 is built from 13 residues. The DNA of the CDR3 is TGTGCCAGCAGCCCCCTGGATGAAGAAAAACTGTTTTTT. It translates to CASSPLDEEKLFF.

This clonotype was detected a few times. This rearrangement joins TRBV5-1 to TRBJ2-3, with a tentative D call TRBD1 (5 bases). The V gene's germline CDR1 is SGHRS and CDR2 YFSETQ. The CDR3 runs 15 residues. Trimming left V 4 bases short and J 2 bases short, with 14 bases between. CDR3 region: CASSPLGLFTDTQYF. DNA for the CDR3: TGCGCCAGCAGCCCCCTGGGGCTTTTCACAGATACGCAGTATTTT. The complete variable domain, with remaining parts taken from reference TRBV5-1 and TRBJ2-3, reads KAGVTQTPRYLIKTRGQQVTLSCSPISGHRSVSWYQQTPGQGLQFLFEYFSETQRNKGNFPGRFSGRQFSNSRSEMNVSTLELGDSALYLCASSPLGLFTDTQYFGPGTRLTVL.

This chain uses TRBV2 with TRBJ2-1, with D tentatively TRBD2 (5 bases). The CDR3 spans 16 residues. The V and J ends lost 1 base and 5 bases respectively, with 15 bases between them. Germline V lookup: CDR1 SNHLY, CDR2 FYNNEI. This chain's CDR3 is CASSEEPGEPNNEQFF. The CDR3 DNA reads as TGTGCCAGCAGTGAAGAGCCCGGGGAGCCGAACAATGAGCAGTTCTTC.

The chain carries TRBV20-1 and TRBJ2-2, with unresolved D. The CDR3 spans 14 residues. CDR1 DFQATT and CDR2 SNEGSKA come from the germline V gene (reference sequence). Trimming took 6 bases from V and 4 from J, leaving 15 bases between them. The CDR3 protein is CSAPPSPRTGELFF. The DNA for the CDR3 is TGCAGTGCGCCCCCTTCACCCCGCACCGGGGAGCTGTTTTTT.

Regarding this clonotype: A much larger clone sits a single nucleotide away, making a read error possible. CDR3 loop: CVSSQGGDVDEQFF. DNA of the CDR3: TGTGTCAGCAGCCAGGGGGGGGACGTCGATGAGCAGTTCTTC. This chain joins TRBV4-2 and TRBJ2-1; D tentatively fits TRBD1 or TRBD2 (7 bases each). The CDR3 covers 14 residues. Germline assignment: CDR1 LGHNA and CDR2 YNFKEQ.

This chain links TRBV28 with TRBJ2-1; D is unresolved. CDR3 size: 14 residues. Germline V gene sequence: CDR1 MDHEN, CDR2 SYDVKM. V was pared by 3 bases and J by 6 bases, with 12 bases between. The CDR3: CASSFRHLPNEQFF. The CDR3 DNA follows: TGTGCCAGCAGTTTCAGACACCTACCCAATGAGCAGTTCTTC. Full variable domain (remainder filled in from reference TRBV28 and TRBJ2-1): DVKVTQSSRYLVKRTGEKVFLECVQDMDHENMFWYRQDPGLGLRLIYFSYDVKMKEKGDIPEGYSVSREKKERFSLILESASTNQTSMYLCASSFRHLPNEQFFGPGTRLTVL.

This clonotype has just a few counts. J is TRBJ2-4 and V is TRBV2; 9 bases align to TRBD2. The assigned J gene may be wrong: the sequence end matches TRBJ2-7 better. The CDR3 is 15 amino acids. The germline V gene has CDR1 SNHLY and CDR2 FYNNEI. The DNA for the CDR3 is TGTGCCAGCAGACCCTTGAGCGGGGGGATCCACGAGCAGTACTTC. Translation: CASRPLSGGIHEQYF.

This clonotype was recorded at least ten times. The rearrangement joins TRBV30 to TRBJ2-7, with 7 bases identical to TRBD1. CDR1 GTSNPN and CDR2 SVGIG come from the germline V gene (reference sequence). V was pared by 2 bases and J by 5 bases, with 3 bases of the junction left unmatched. There are 12 residues in the CDR3. Here the CDR3 reads CAWSLTGNEQYF. The DNA of the CDR3 is TGTGCCTGGAGTTTGACAGGGAACGAGCAGTACTTC.

In nucleotides, the CDR3 is TGCGCCAGCAGCCCCGGACCCCGACAGGGGTCCTACAATGAGCAGTTCTTC. Its translation is CASSPGPRQGSYNEQFF. V is TRBV5-1 and J is TRBJ2-1; 8 nucleotides line up with TRBD1. Germline CDR1 SGHRS, CDR2 YFSETQ. With 4 bases clipped from V and 1 base from J, the junction kept 10 bases outside the gene matches. The CDR3 is 17 residues long.

This clonotype was found a few times. The chain couples TRBV4-2 to TRBJ1-6; TRBD1 might be the D (5 bases). Trimming left V 0 bases short and J 8 bases short, with 14 bases between. This CDR3 region has 16 residues. The germline V gene has CDR1 LGHNA and CDR2 YNFKEQ. The CDR3: CASSQDWGRDDSPLHF. The DNA for the CDR3 is TGTGCCAGCAGCCAAGATTGGGGCAGGGATGATTCACCCCTCCACTTT.

This clonotype was counted many times. The chain employs TRBV7-9 and TRBJ2-7; possible D gene TRBD2, 6 bases. There are 12 residues in the CDR3. V lost 5 bases and J 1 base, leaving 6 bases between the germline ends. The germline V gene encodes CDR1 SEHNR and CDR2 FQNEAQ (reference sequence). The CDR3 DNA sequence: TGTGCCAGCAGCGCGGGGTCCTACGAGCAGTACTTC. This encodes CASSAGSYEQYF.

This clonotype was observed a handful of times. V gene TRBV7-9 combines with J gene TRBJ2-1, with D possibly TRBD2 on 5 matching bases. Germline V gene data show CDR1 as SEHNR and CDR2 as FQNEAQ (reference sequence). The CDR3 has 16 amino acids. The V and J ends lost 4 bases and 3 bases respectively, with 16 bases between them. The CDR3 DNA sequence: TGTGCCAGCAGCTCAGCCAGAGGAGGCGGCTACAATGAGCAGTTCTTC. Translating it yields CASSSARGGGYNEQFF.

This clonotype was counted at least ten times. This chain uses TRBV5-1 with TRBJ2-4; possible D gene TRBD2, 6 bases. This CDR3 contains 16 residues. V lost 4 bases and J lost 6, with 20 bases in between. Germline CDR1 and CDR2: SGHRS and YFSETQ. CDR3 residues: CASSPALQGGVNIQYF. CDR3 nucleotide sequence: TGCGCCAGCAGCCCCGCCTTGCAGGGAGGTGTAAACATTCAGTACTTC.

A few counts support this clonotype. The chain couples TRBV28 to TRBJ1-2; TRBD1 is a possible D gene (5 bases). The germline V gene encodes CDR1 MDHEN and CDR2 SYDVKM. Trimming took off 5 bases at V and 8 bases at J, with 15 bases between the two ends. The CDR3 is made up of 13 amino acids. The chain's CDR3 is CASSRAGPPGYTF. In nucleotides, the CDR3 is TGTGCCAGCAGTCGCGCGGGACCCCCAGGCTACACCTTC.

The chain couples TRBV4-1 to TRBJ2-1; 7 positions agree with TRBD1. V dropped 1 base and J dropped 10; count of bases not matched to a gene: 10. Germline CDR1 reads MGHRA; CDR2 reads YSYEKL. The CDR3 is 15 residues long. The CDR3 reads CASSQAQGDLYEQFF. In DNA form, the CDR3 reads TGCGCCAGCAGCCAAGCCCAGGGGGATCTCTACGAGCAGTTCTTC.

V and J are TRBV6-1 and TRBJ2-3; a possible D gene is TRBD1 (6 bases). The CDR3 runs to 13 residues. The V gene lost 7 bases and the J gene lost 3 bases, with 11 bases spanning the gap. Germline V gives CDR1 MNHNS, CDR2 SASEGT. CDR3: CASINRETDTQYF. The CDR3, as DNA: TGTGCCAGCATAAACAGGGAAACAGATACGCAGTATTTT.

The chain combines TRBV7-3 with TRBJ2-7, with no clear D. The better agreement between TRBJ2-4 and the DNA end casts doubt on the J call. CDR1 SGHTA and CDR2 FQGTGA come from the germline V gene. This CDR3 comprises 13 residues. The CDR3 protein is CASSFGIVNIQYF. The DNA of the CDR3 is TGTGCCAGCAGCTTTGGGATAGTAAACATTCAGTACTTC.

The chain is built from TRBV20-1 and TRBJ1-2, with a weak D call TRBD1 (6 bases). This CDR3 is built from 12 residues. V was trimmed by 3 bases and J by 4 bases, leaving 9 bases between them. Germline CDR1 DFQATT, CDR2 SNEGSKA (reference sequence). The CDR3 spells CSAREGVYGYTF. CDR3 bases: TGCAGTGCTAGGGAGGGGGTCTATGGCTACACCTTC.

The chain couples TRBV28 to TRBJ1-2; D remains ambiguous. The length of the CDR3 is 13 residues. Germline lookup yields CDR1 MDHEN and CDR2 SYDVKM. The V end was cut by 8 bases, the J end by 4 bases, with 14 bases between. The CDR3 nucleotides read TGTGCCAGCTACACTGGTGCAACCTATGGCTACACCTTC. It translates to CASYTGATYGYTF.

CDR3: CASSPRGGGADNEQFF. The CDR3 DNA follows: TGTGCCAGCAGCCCAAGGGGCGGGGGGGCGGACAATGAGCAGTTCTTC. The chain recombines TRBV25-1 with TRBJ2-1; TRBD2 matches 9 bases. This CDR3 is built from 16 residues. Losses at the gene ends were 6 bases for V and 5 bases for J; bases not matched to a gene: 11. Germline CDR1 MGHDK, CDR2 SYGVNS.

The rearrangement uses TRBV15 and TRBJ2-1; D is unresolved. Germline V gene sequence: CDR1 LNHNV, CDR2 YYDKDF (reference sequence). V lost 3 bases and J lost 5, with 14 bases in between. The CDR3 is made up of 15 amino acids. The CDR3 bases are TGTGCCACCAGCAGCCGAGGAACTCTCGACAATGAGCAGTTCTTC. Its translation is CATSSRGTLDNEQFF. Supplemented by reference TRBV15 and TRBJ2-1, the full variable domain reads DAMVIQNPRYQVTQFGKPVTLSCSQTLNHNVMYWYQQKSSQAPKLLFHYYDKDFNNEADTPDNFQSRRPNTSFCFLDIRSPGLGDTAMYLCATSSRGTLDNEQFFGPGTRLTVL.

This clonotype has a handful of counts. The chain carries TRBV7-8 and TRBJ2-5; D call uncertain. Trimming stripped 2 bases from V and 11 bases from J, with 18 bases between. The germline V gene has CDR1 SGHVS and CDR2 FQNEAQ. The CDR3 runs 14 residues. DNA for the CDR3: TGTGCCAGCAGCTTAAATGGGCACCACAATGAGCAGTACTTC. It translates to CASSLNGHHNEQYF.